This TCR beta chain is drawn from a study of shared clonotypes between healthy human individuals. Study in general: CD8 memory received one plate per donor, CD8 naive two, CD4 memory three and CD4 naive three.

General study findings and limits: It was observed that 5% to 6.5% of naive CD4 clonotypes were shared across several donors. Since donors were few, the genetic and exposure-history diversity represented was limited.

Regarding this clone: Its antigen is as yet unknown.

Clones were read by immunoSEQ multiplex PCR, and TCRdb kept only the in-frame ones, dropping some. This sample yields about 300,000 clones, of which roughly 70% are seen a single time; around a tenth belongs to the top ten. The clonotype comes from a man between 25 and 39 years old in good health. What was sequenced was memory CD4+ T cells sorted from blood. Subset given: CD45RA-negative fraction.

CDR3 DNA: TGTGCCAGCAGTGGGACAGGGGGCGCAGAGACCCAGTACTTC. Amino acid sequence: CASSGTGGAETQYF. The J gene is TRBJ2-5, the V gene TRBV2; 11 bases match TRBD1. V gave up 4 bases and J gave up 4 bases; unmatched junction bases: 2. The CDR3 consists of 14 residues. Looked up from germline, CDR1 is SNHLY and CDR2 is FYNNEI.